This entry lists 21 T cell receptor beta chains sequenced from one sample in a study of blood T cell repertoires in COVID-19. The repertoire was sequenced with immunoSEQ multiplex PCR; TCRdb's copy has only in-frame clones and lacks some. Of around 300,000 clones in the sample, around 90% are singletons; the top ten hold about 1%. Sample: PBMCs or T cells enriched from blood (not recorded which). These receptors were collected from a young woman who had recovered from COVID-19.

This rearrangement joins TRBV7-9 to TRBJ1-2, with 7 nucleotides matching TRBD1. This CDR3 has 16 amino acids. Germline V gene sequence: CDR1 SEHNR, CDR2 FQNEAQ (reference sequence). The V segment lost 6 bases and the J segment 4 bases; nucleotides outside the gene matches: 14. The CDR3 DNA is TGTGCCAGCAGTCCTACAGGGGACCCTTCCCCCTATGGCTACACCTTC. Its translation: CASSPTGDPSPYGYTF.

This chain joins TRBV2 and TRBJ1-2, with TRBD1 matching over 9 bases. The CDR3 has 11 amino acids. Germline-derived CDR1 and CDR2 are SNHLY and FYNNEI. V lost 10 bases to trimming and J lost 8 bases; unmatched junction nucleotides: 5. CDR3 loop: CATTGGKGYTF. The CDR3 nucleotides are TGTGCCACAACAGGGGGCAAAGGCTACACCTTC.

The chain links TRBV9 to TRBJ2-5; the D is unclear. Germline-derived CDR1 and CDR2 are SGDLS and YYNGEE. V was clipped by 0 bases and J by 1 base, with 13 bases between them. The CDR3 has 16 amino acids. Here the CDR3 reads CASSVGLFLRQETQYF. CDR3 coding DNA: TGTGCCAGCAGCGTAGGTCTCTTTCTTCGCCAAGAGACCCAGTACTTC.

The genes are TRBV5-1 and TRBJ1-6; D might be TRBD1 (6 bases). Germline V gives CDR1 SGHRS, CDR2 YFSETQ. V was trimmed by 4 bases and J by 3 bases, leaving 14 bases between them. The CDR3 runs to 16 residues. CDR3 DNA sequence: TGCGCCAGCAGCGACAACCAGGGGTTCTATAATTCACCCCTCCACTTT. Translating it yields CASSDNQGFYNSPLHF.

V usage is TRBV5-1 and J usage is TRBJ2-5; tentatively, D is TRBD2 (6 bases). The V gene's germline CDR1 is SGHRS and CDR2 YFSETQ. The CDR3 length is 13 residues. Trimming stripped 3 bases from V and 2 bases from J, with 8 bases between. The CDR3 sequence: CASSSGLQETQYF. CDR3 nucleotides: TGCGCCAGCAGCTCGGGACTTCAAGAGACCCAGTACTTC.

Only one count was recorded for this clone. The chain is built from TRBV6-1 and TRBJ2-3; possible D gene TRBD2, 7 bases. Trimming shortened V by 1 base and J by 2 bases, and 25 bases separated the two germline ends. CDR3 size: 20 residues. The V gene's germline CDR1 is MNHNS and CDR2 SASEGT. For the CDR3, the DNA is TGTGCCAGCAGTGAAGGGCGTTGGGGGAGGGGGATGAGTAACACAGATACGCAGTATTTT. This translates into CASSEGRWGRGMSNTDTQYF.

This clone was counted only a few times. The chain is built from TRBV4-3 and TRBJ1-2; no clear D. Between the trimmed V and J ends, which lost 0 bases and 0 bases, there was a span of 8 bases. Germline V gene lookup returns CDR1 LGHNA and CDR2 YSLEER. The CDR3 sequence is 15 residues long. As DNA, the CDR3 is TGCGCCAGCAGCCAAGATCCGAGGTCTAACTATGGCTACACCTTC. This codes for CASSQDPRSNYGYTF.

This chain links TRBV6-5 with TRBJ1-1; the match to TRBD1 covers 7 bases. CDR3 length: 15 amino acids. CDR1 is MNHEY and CDR2 is SVGAGI in the germline V gene. With 7 bases clipped from V and 2 bases from J, the junction kept 10 bases outside the gene matches. The CDR3 sequence is CASIGTGQVNTEAFF. Written as DNA, the CDR3 is TGTGCCAGCATTGGGACTGGACAGGTTAACACTGAAGCTTTCTTT.

The V call is TRBV12-5, the J call TRBJ2-5; D unclear. This CDR3 spans 13 amino acids. Germline CDR1 is LGHNT and CDR2 is FRNRAP. Trimming removed 1 base from V and 1 base from J, with 4 bases in between. Here the CDR3 reads CASGLDTQETQYF. As DNA, the CDR3 is TGTGCTAGTGGTTTGGACACCCAAGAGACCCAGTACTTC.

The chain combines TRBV11-2 with TRBJ2-1; D possibly corresponds to TRBD2 (5 bases). The V gene lost 8 bases and the J gene lost 7 bases, with 9 bases spanning the gap. This CDR3 is built from 11 residues. CDR1 and CDR2 (germline): SGHAT, FQNNGV. CDR3 protein: CASHRGNEQFF. The CDR3, as DNA: TGTGCCAGCCACCGAGGGAATGAGCAGTTCTTC.

Here the CDR3 DNA reads TGTGCCAGCAGCCACCTGGGAGATGGCTACACCTTC. Translating it yields CASSHLGDGYTF. The chain recombines TRBV3-1 (or the pseudogene TRBV3-2) with TRBJ1-2; D ambiguous. Trimming left V 3 bases short and J 6 bases short, with 8 bases between. The germline V gene has CDR1 LGHDT and CDR2 YNNKEL (reference sequence). The CDR3 totals 12 residues.

The rearrangement joins TRBV28 to TRBJ2-7; TRBD2 agrees at 14 bases. V was clipped by 6 bases and J by 2 bases; unmatched bases: 18. This CDR3 is built from 20 residues. Germline V gene sequence: CDR1 MDHEN, CDR2 SYDVKM. The DNA for the CDR3 is TGTGCCAGCAGATTGCCGGGGACTAGCGGGAGTTCACCTCCGGCCTACGAGCAGTACTTC. Protein: CASRLPGTSGSSPPAYEQYF.

The chain uses TRBV18 and TRBJ1-6; unclear D gene. CDR1 KGHSH and CDR2 LQKENI come from the germline V gene. With 1 base removed from V and 5 bases from J, the gap between germline ends came to 9 bases. The CDR3 runs 15 residues. The CDR3 coding sequence is TGTGCCAGCTCACCACTGGACGGGAATAATTCACCCCTCCACTTT. Translation: CASSPLDGNNSPLHF.

J is TRBJ2-2 and V is TRBV7-9; TRBD2 matches at 8 bases. The CDR3 consists of 17 residues. CDR1 SEHNR and CDR2 FQNEAQ come from the germline V gene (reference sequence). Trimming cost V 5 bases and J 3 bases; bases outside gene matches: 11. This CDR3 reads CASSLTGGEKHTGELFF. The DNA for the CDR3 is TGTGCCAGCAGCCTTACCGGGGGGGAAAAACACACCGGGGAGCTGTTTTTT.

V gene TRBV5-4 combines with J gene TRBJ2-3, with D possibly TRBD1 on 6 matching bases. Germline loops: CDR1 SGHNT, CDR2 YYREEE (reference sequence). Deletions cut 0 bases from V and 2 bases from J, with 13 bases between. CDR3 size: 16 residues. The CDR3 nucleotides read TGTGCCAGCAGCTTGGCGCTCAGGGGCGCCACAGATACGCAGTATTTT. Amino acid sequence: CASSLALRGATDTQYF.

The CDR3 region has the DNA TGTGCCATCAGTGAACGGAGAGGGCCACCCGATGGCTACACCTTC. Protein product: CAISERRGPPDGYTF. This chain joins TRBV10-3 and TRBJ1-2; the D is unclear. The CDR3 runs to 15 residues. V dropped 3 bases and J dropped 6 bases, with 17 bases sitting between them. The germline V gene has CDR1 ENHRY and CDR2 SYGVKD.

The rearrangement joins TRBV18 to TRBJ1-2; D gene uncertain. The CDR3 runs 11 residues. The germline gives CDR1 KGHSH, CDR2 LQKENI. Trimming removed 6 bases at V and 7 bases at J, with 9 bases between. CDR3: CASSAGSGYTF. The CDR3 DNA reads TGTGCCAGCTCTGCGGGGAGTGGCTACACCTTC.

The chain employs TRBV7-7 and TRBJ2-1; 8 positions match TRBD2. The CDR3 spans 14 residues. The V gene's germline CDR1 is SSHAT and CDR2 FNYEAQ (reference sequence). V was pared by 5 bases and J by 3 bases, with 3 bases of the junction left unmatched. The CDR3 DNA reads as TGTGCCAGCAGCAGAAGCGGGAGCTACAATGAGCAGTTCTTC. Translating it yields CASSRSGSYNEQFF.

The chain carries TRBV19 and TRBJ2-7; TRBD2 matches 8 bases. The CDR3 sequence is 14 residues long. Trimming cost V 6 bases and J 3 bases; bases outside gene matches: 7. Germline CDR1 and CDR2: LNHDA and SQIVND (reference sequence). This chain's CDR3 is CASSREGIGYEQYF. CDR3 nucleotides: TGTGCCAGTAGCCGGGAGGGGATCGGCTACGAGCAGTACTTC.

The rearrangement joins TRBV3-1 (or the pseudogene TRBV3-2) to TRBJ1-6; D ambiguous. The CDR3 totals 13 residues. Trimming took off 0 bases at V and 6 bases at J, with 3 bases between the two ends. Germline loops: CDR1 LGHDT, CDR2 YNNKEL (reference sequence). The CDR3 here is CASSQDLNSPLHF. CDR3 coding DNA: TGTGCCAGCAGCCAAGATCTTAATTCACCCCTCCACTTT.

V and J are TRBV7-8 and TRBJ1-3, with a weak D call TRBD1 (6 bases). Germline CDR1 reads SGHVS; CDR2 reads FQNEAQ. The CDR3 is made up of 16 amino acids. The ends were cut back, 3 bases at V and 0 bases at J, with 12 bases in the middle. This chain's CDR3 is CASSFFRGNSGNTIYF. CDR3 nucleotide sequence: TGTGCCAGCAGCTTCTTCAGGGGAAACTCTGGAAACACCATATATTTT.